These T cell receptor beta chains were read from a single sample in a study of cytomegalovirus exposure and HLA in healthy donors. TCRdb keeps only in-frame clones here, not all; method: immunoSEQ multiplex PCR. The sample lists more than 100,000 clones, 80% to 85% occurring once. The sequenced sample consisted of PBMCs. These receptors all come from a man under 40 in good health and CMV-seronegative. The CDR3 runs from the conserved cysteine through the conserved F or W. Each record gives: clone size, D gene, V gene, J gene, CDR3 protein, CDR3 DNA. The D gene is left open where the match is weak. Size is omitted from some rows. Given values are once, few, many or a class for expanded clones.

size: -; D: TRBD1; V: TRBV9; J: TRBJ2-5; CDR3: CASSEGQGRFEETQYF; DNA: TGTGCCAGCAGCGAGGGACAGGGAAGGTTTGAAGAGACCCAGTACTTC
size: -; D: TRBD1; V: TRBV19; J: TRBJ2-3; CDR3: CASSVDRALSTDTQYF; DNA: TGTGCCAGTAGTGTCGACAGGGCCCTGAGCACAGATACGCAGTATTTT
size: -; D: -; V: TRBV28; J: TRBJ2-7; CDR3: CASTPDGRRGEQYF; DNA: TGTGCCAGCACCCCGGACGGACGTCGGGGCGAGCAGTACTTC
size: -; D: TRBD1; V: TRBV5-5; J: TRBJ2-7; CDR3: CASSLVVGQGSYEQYF; DNA: TGTGCCAGCAGCTTGGTGGTGGGACAGGGGTCCTACGAGCAGTACTTC
size: -; D: -; V: TRBV7-9; J: TRBJ2-1; CDR3: CASSPRAGVNEQFF; DNA: TGTGCCAGCAGCCCGCGGGCAGGGGTCAATGAGCAGTTCTTC
size: -; D: TRBD1; V: TRBV7-9; J: TRBJ1-6; CDR3: CSSSSRQGGYNSPLHF; DNA: TGTTCCAGCAGCTCCCGACAGGGGGGGTATAATTCACCCCTCCACTTT
size: once; D: TRBD2; V: TRBV9; J: TRBJ2-3; CDR3: CASSVAGGNLDTQYF; DNA: TGTGCCAGCAGCGTAGCGGGGGGTAATTTGGATACGCAGTATTTT
size: -; D: TRBD1; V: TRBV28; J: TRBJ1-2; CDR3: CASSLFGPGTGDGYTF; DNA: TGTGCCAGCAGTTTATTCGGCCCCGGGACAGGGGATGGCTACACCTTC
size: -; D: -; V: TRBV18; J: TRBJ2-4; CDR3: CASSPSENIQYF; DNA: TGTGCCAGCTCGCCCTCGGAAAACATTCAGTACTTC
size: once; D: TRBD1; V: TRBV28; J: TRBJ1-2; CDR3: CASSLPGQGVGYGYTF; DNA: TGTGCCAGCAGTTTACCCGGACAGGGGGTAGGATATGGCTACACCTTC
size: -; D: TRBD2; V: TRBV19; J: TRBJ2-5; CDR3: CASGGAWQETQYF; DNA: TGTGCCAGCGGGGGGGCCTGGCAAGAGACCCAGTACTTC
size: few; D: -; V: TRBV7-8; J: TRBJ1-5; CDR3: CASSLFISRENQPQHF; DNA: TGTGCCAGCAGCTTATTTATAAGTCGTGAGAATCAGCCCCAGCATTTT
size: -; D: -; V: TRBV5-1; J: TRBJ1-3; CDR3: CASSELFRGSGNTIYF; DNA: TGCGCCAGCAGCGAGCTCTTCAGGGGATCAGGAAACACCATATATTTT
size: once; D: TRBD1; V: TRBV29-1; J: TRBJ2-4; CDR3: CSVSGGAGNIQYF; DNA: TGCAGCGTTTCAGGGGGCGCGGGAAACATTCAGTACTTC
size: -; D: -; V: TRBV5-1; J: TRBJ1-2; CDR3: CASSVTSGSYGYTF; DNA: TGCGCCAGCAGCGTGACGTCTGGGAGCTATGGCTACACCTTC
size: -; D: -; V: TRBV6-6; J: TRBJ2-2; CDR3: CASTDGGRSTGELFF; DNA: TGTGCCAGCACCGACGGGGGGCGCAGCACCGGGGAGCTGTTTTTT
size: -; D: TRBD1; V: TRBV7-2; J: TRBJ2-5; CDR3: CASSLVGQGRETQYF; DNA: TGTGCCAGCAGCTTAGTCGGACAGGGTCGCGAGACCCAGTACTTC
size: -; D: -; V: TRBV7-9; J: TRBJ1-1; CDR3: CASSLAGTEAFF; DNA: TGTGCCAGCAGCTTAGCCGGGACTGAAGCTTTCTTT
size: -; D: -; V: TRBV5-1; J: TRBJ1-2; CDR3: CASSWGSGDLDYGYTF; DNA: TGCGCCAGCAGCTGGGGGTCGGGGGATCTCGACTATGGCTACACCTTC
size: -; D: TRBD1; V: TRBV2; J: TRBJ1-1; CDR3: CALVKVTGEGTEAFF; DNA: TGTGCACTAGTTAAGGTGACAGGGGAGGGCACTGAAGCTTTCTTT
size: -; D: -; V: TRBV29-1; J: TRBJ2-7; CDR3: CSVLGGAHEQYF; DNA: TGCAGCGTTTTAGGGGGAGCCCACGAGCAGTACTTC
size: -; D: -; V: TRBV28; J: TRBJ1-5; CDR3: CASRLPGQPQHF; DNA: TGTGCCAGCAGACTCCCAGGTCAGCCCCAGCATTTT
size: -; D: TRBD1; V: TRBV2; J: TRBJ2-2; CDR3: CASSEIGGNTGELFF; DNA: TGTGCCAGCAGTGAAATAGGGGGCAACACCGGGGAGCTGTTTTTT
size: -; D: -; V: TRBV7-9; J: TRBJ1-6; CDR3: CASSLEGRVNSPLHF; DNA: TGTGCCAGCAGCTTAGAGGGCAGGGTGAATTCACCCCTCCACTTT
size: few; D: -; V: TRBV27; J: TRBJ1-4; CDR3: CASSSTRRGLATNEKLFF; DNA: TGTGCCAGCAGTTCGACCCGCAGGGGCCTTGCAACTAATGAAAAACTGTTTTTT
size: once; D: TRBD2; V: TRBV7-2; J: TRBJ2-3; CDR3: CASSPSPGTSGGATQYF; DNA: TGTGCCAGCAGCCCGTCCCCTGGGACTAGCGGGGGGGCAACGCAGTATTTT
size: -; D: -; V: TRBV5-6; J: TRBJ2-7; CDR3: CASSRQRSYEQYF; DNA: TGTGCCAGCAGCAGACAGCGTTCCTACGAGCAGTACTTC
size: -; D: TRBD1; V: TRBV4-3; J: TRBJ1-1; CDR3: CASSQGPAGQRNTEAFF; DNA: TGCGCCAGCAGCCAAGGCCCCGCGGGACAGCGGAACACTGAAGCTTTCTTT
size: -; D: -; V: TRBV27; J: TRBJ2-5; CDR3: CASSPWAESRKETQYF; DNA: TGTGCCAGCAGTCCCTGGGCCGAATCCCGGAAAGAGACCCAGTACTTC
size: -; D: TRBD1; V: TRBV4-3; J: TRBJ1-4; CDR3: CASSRSGQGEKLFF; DNA: TGCGCCAGCAGCAGAAGTGGACAGGGGGAAAAACTGTTTTTT
size: -; D: TRBD1; V: TRBV29-1; J: TRBJ2-4; CDR3: CSVLRDRVGSQYF; DNA: TGCAGCGTTCTCCGGGACAGGGTCGGCAGTCAGTACTTC
size: -; D: -; V: TRBV28; J: TRBJ2-7; CDR3: CASSSSGDSYEQYF; DNA: TGTGCCAGCAGTTCATCAGGGGATTCCTACGAGCAGTACTTC
size: -; D: TRBD2; V: TRBV5-1; J: TRBJ2-1; CDR3: CASSPPGTSPNNEQFF; DNA: TGCGCCAGCAGCCCACCCGGGACTAGCCCGAACAATGAGCAGTTCTTC
size: -; D: -; V: TRBV5-1; J: TRBJ1-1; CDR3: CASSYKTGSLNTEAFF; DNA: TGCGCCAGCAGCTACAAGACAGGAAGTTTGAACACTGAAGCTTTCTTT
size: -; D: -; V: TRBV5-6; J: TRBJ2-5; CDR3: CASSLEVSGSQYF; DNA: TGTGCCAGCAGCTTGGAAGTATCGGGGAGCCAGTACTTC
size: -; D: -; V: TRBV19; J: TRBJ2-3; CDR3: CASSMGGGRTDTQYF; DNA: TGTGCCAGTAGTATGGGCGGGGGCCGCACAGATACGCAGTATTTT
size: -; D: -; V: TRBV5-1; J: TRBJ1-1; CDR3: CASSWAGRDTEAFF; DNA: TGCGCCAGCAGCTGGGCAGGGAGGGACACTGAAGCTTTCTTT
size: -; D: -; V: TRBV28; J: TRBJ2-2; CDR3: CASSLPLGGTGELFF; DNA: TGTGCCAGCAGTCTCCCCCTAGGAGGAACCGGGGAGCTGTTTTTT
size: -; D: TRBD1; V: TRBV5-1; J: TRBJ2-3; CDR3: CASSLVGDRATDTQYF; DNA: TGCGCCAGCAGCTTGGTAGGGGACAGGGCCACAGATACGCAGTATTTT
size: -; D: TRBD1; V: TRBV4-2; J: TRBJ2-7; CDR3: CASSQGTGFAYEQYF; DNA: TGTGCCAGCAGCCAGGGGACAGGGTTCGCCTACGAGCAGTACTTC
size: few; D: -; V: TRBV5-8; J: TRBJ1-2; CDR3: CASSLVGSANYGYTF; DNA: TGTGCCAGCAGCTTGGTCGGGTCAGCTAACTATGGCTACACCTTC
size: -; D: -; V: TRBV5-8; J: TRBJ2-1; CDR3: CASSLDFLEQFF; DNA: TGTGCCAGCAGCTTGGACTTCCTTGAGCAGTTCTTC
size: -; D: -; V: TRBV4-3; J: TRBJ1-4; CDR3: CASSQEGAGRDGEKLFF; DNA: TGCGCCAGCAGCCAAGAGGGAGCAGGGCGGGATGGTGAAAAACTGTTTTTT
size: -; D: -; V: TRBV2; J: TRBJ1-3; CDR3: CASSEPRAGNTIYF; DNA: TGTGCCAGCAGTGAACCCAGGGCTGGAAACACCATATATTTT
size: few; D: TRBD1; V: TRBV19; J: TRBJ1-1; CDR3: CASSSRQGDTEAFF; DNA: TGTGCCAGTAGTAGTCGTCAGGGGGATACTGAAGCTTTCTTT
size: -; D: TRBD1; V: TRBV6-1; J: TRBJ1-1; CDR3: CASSSDRVVTEAFF; DNA: TGTGCCAGCAGTTCCGACAGGGTGGTCACTGAAGCTTTCTTT
size: -; D: -; V: TRBV2; J: TRBJ2-4; CDR3: CASRATHNRETSVVF; DNA: TGTGCCAGCAGAGCAACCCACAACAGGGAAACCTCGGTAGTCTTC
size: -; D: -; V: TRBV27; J: TRBJ2-3; CDR3: CASSLWAGFSTDTQYF; DNA: TGTGCCAGCAGTTTATGGGCAGGCTTCAGCACAGATACGCAGTATTTT
size: once; D: -; V: TRBV7-9; J: TRBJ2-7; CDR3: CASSLTAYEQYF; DNA: TGTGCCAGCAGCTTAACAGCCTACGAGCAGTACTTC
size: -; D: TRBD1; V: TRBV7-2; J: TRBJ1-4; CDR3: CASSLKTGDREKLFF; DNA: TGTGCCAGCAGCTTAAAGACAGGGGATAGGGAAAAACTGTTTTTT
size: few; D: -; V: TRBV30; J: TRBJ1-1; CDR3: CACQRDGLNTEAFF; DNA: TGTGCCTGCCAGCGGGACGGACTGAACACTGAAGCTTTCTTT
size: -; D: -; V: TRBV11-2; J: TRBJ2-7; CDR3: CASSWEQGYEQYF; DNA: TGTGCCAGCAGCTGGGAACAGGGCTACGAGCAGTACTTC
size: -; D: -; V: TRBV19; J: TRBJ2-3; CDR3: CASSIEGASTDTQYF; DNA: TGTGCCAGTAGTATAGAGGGGGCCAGCACAGATACGCAGTATTTT
size: -; D: TRBD1; V: TRBV5-1; J: TRBJ1-6; CDR3: CASSPKGQDSPLHF; DNA: TGCGCCAGCAGCCCGAAGGGACAGGATTCACCCCTCCACTTT
size: -; D: TRBD2; V: TRBV7-2; J: TRBJ2-5; CDR3: CASSSFSAGGAQYF; DNA: TGTGCCAGCAGCTCCTTTAGCGCGGGGGGGGCCCAGTACTTC
size: -; D: TRBD2; V: TRBV6-1; J: TRBJ2-1; CDR3: CASKGIAGDYNEQFF; DNA: TGTGCCAGCAAAGGGATAGCGGGGGACTACAATGAGCAGTTCTTC
size: -; D: -; V: TRBV7-9; J: TRBJ2-3; CDR3: CASSFGGGVDTQYF; DNA: TGTGCCAGCAGCTTTGGAGGAGGGGTAGATACGCAGTATTTT